This T cell receptor (beta chain) emerged from a study of somatic mutations in cytotoxic T cells in rheumatoid arthritis. Study at large: An approximately 30 ml EDTA sample of patient blood was drawn right after diagnosis, before any treatment.

Using immunoSEQ multiplex PCR, the repertoire was profiled, and TCRdb retains in-frame clones only, with some absent. The data show about 2,000 clones, roughly 80% seen once. Turning to this clone: The antigen is undetermined.

V was pared by 7 bases and J by 5 bases, with 4 bases of the junction left unmatched. Germline V lookup: CDR1 SNHLY, CDR2 FYNNEI. The CDR3 runs to 13 residues. Study conclusions and caveats: The antigen targets of the expanded CD8+ clones were unknown. CD8+ T-cell clonality showed no significant difference between rheumatoid arthritis patients and age-matched healthy controls.

The sequenced sample was CD8+ T cells sorted from blood. The gene calls are TRBV2 and TRBJ2-3; 9 nucleotides line up with TRBD2. The source is a woman in her sixties or seventies with rheumatoid arthritis. The CDR3 bases are TGTGCCAGCATGGCGGGAGGGCTAGATACGCAGTATTTT. It codes for CASMAGGLDTQYF.